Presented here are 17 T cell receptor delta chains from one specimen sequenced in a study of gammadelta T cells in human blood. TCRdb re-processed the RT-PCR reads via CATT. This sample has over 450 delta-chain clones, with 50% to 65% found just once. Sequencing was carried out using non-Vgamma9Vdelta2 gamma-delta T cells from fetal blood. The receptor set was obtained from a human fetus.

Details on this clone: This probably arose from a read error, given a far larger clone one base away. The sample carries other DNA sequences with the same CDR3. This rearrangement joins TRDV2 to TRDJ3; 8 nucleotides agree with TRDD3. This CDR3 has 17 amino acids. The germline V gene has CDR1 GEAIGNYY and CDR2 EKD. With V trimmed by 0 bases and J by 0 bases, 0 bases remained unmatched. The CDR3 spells CACDTGGYSWDTRQMFF. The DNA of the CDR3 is TGTGCCTGTGACACCGGGGGATACTCCTGGGACACCCGACAGATGTTTTTC.

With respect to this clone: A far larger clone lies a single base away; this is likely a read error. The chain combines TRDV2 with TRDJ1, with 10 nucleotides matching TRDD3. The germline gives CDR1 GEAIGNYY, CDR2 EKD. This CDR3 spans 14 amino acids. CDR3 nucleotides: TGTGCCTGGGACACTGGGGGATACACCGATAAACTCATCTTT. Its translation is CAWDTGGYTDKLIF.

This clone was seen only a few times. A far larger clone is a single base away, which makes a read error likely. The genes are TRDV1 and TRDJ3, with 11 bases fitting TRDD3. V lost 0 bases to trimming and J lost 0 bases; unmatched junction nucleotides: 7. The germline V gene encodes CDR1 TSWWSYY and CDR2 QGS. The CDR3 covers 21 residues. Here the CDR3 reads CALGELPNWGICSWDTRQMFF. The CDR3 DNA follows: TGTGCTCTTGGGGAACTGCCTAACTGGGGGATATGCTCCTGGGACACCCGACAGATGTTTTTC.

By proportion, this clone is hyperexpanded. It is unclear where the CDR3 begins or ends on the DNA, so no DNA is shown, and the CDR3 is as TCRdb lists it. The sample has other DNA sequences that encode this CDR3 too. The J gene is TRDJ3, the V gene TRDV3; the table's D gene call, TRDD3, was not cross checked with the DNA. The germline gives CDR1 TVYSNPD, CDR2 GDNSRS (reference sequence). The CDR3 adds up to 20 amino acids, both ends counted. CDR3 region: CACSYSCTGGSAWDTRQMFF.

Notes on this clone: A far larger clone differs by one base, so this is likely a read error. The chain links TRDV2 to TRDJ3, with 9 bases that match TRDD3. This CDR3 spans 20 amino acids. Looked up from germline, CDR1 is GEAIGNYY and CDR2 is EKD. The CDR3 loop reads CARDTSYWGTSSWDTRQMFF. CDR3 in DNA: TGTGCCCGTGACACGTCTTACTGGGGGACTAGCTCCTGGGACACCCGACAGATGTTTTTC.

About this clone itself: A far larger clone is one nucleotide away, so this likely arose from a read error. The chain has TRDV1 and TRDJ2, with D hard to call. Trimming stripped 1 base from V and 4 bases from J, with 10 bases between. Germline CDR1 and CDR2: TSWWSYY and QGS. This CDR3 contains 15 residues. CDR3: CALGERCLGTAQLFF. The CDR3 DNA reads TGTGCTCTTGGGGAACGCTGCTTGGGGACAGCACAACTCTTCTTT.

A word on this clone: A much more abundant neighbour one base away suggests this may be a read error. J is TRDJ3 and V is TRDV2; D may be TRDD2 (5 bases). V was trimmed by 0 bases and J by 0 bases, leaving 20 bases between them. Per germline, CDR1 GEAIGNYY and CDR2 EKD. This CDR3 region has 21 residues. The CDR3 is CACDTFLGSVPNSWDTRQMFF. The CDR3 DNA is TGTGCCTGTGACACCTTCCTTGGCTCCGTACCGAACTCCTGGGACACCCGACAGATGTTTTTC.

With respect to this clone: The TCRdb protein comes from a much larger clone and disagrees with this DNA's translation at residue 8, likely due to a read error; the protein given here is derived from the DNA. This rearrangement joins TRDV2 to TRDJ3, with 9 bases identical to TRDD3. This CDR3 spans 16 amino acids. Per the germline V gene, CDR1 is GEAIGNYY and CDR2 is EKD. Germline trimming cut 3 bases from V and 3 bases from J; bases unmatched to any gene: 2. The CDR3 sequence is CACDWGICWDTRQMFF. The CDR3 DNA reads TGTGCCTGTGACTGGGGGATATGCTGGGACACCCGACAGATGTTTTTC.

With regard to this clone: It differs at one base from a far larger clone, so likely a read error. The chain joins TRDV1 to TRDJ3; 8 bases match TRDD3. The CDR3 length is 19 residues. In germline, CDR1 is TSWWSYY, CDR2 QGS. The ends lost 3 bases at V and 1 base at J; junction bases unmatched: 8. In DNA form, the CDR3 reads TGTGCTCTTGGGGACCCCCTACTGGGGGGGTCCTGGGACACCCGACAGATGTTTTTC. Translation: CALGDPLLGGSWDTRQMFF.

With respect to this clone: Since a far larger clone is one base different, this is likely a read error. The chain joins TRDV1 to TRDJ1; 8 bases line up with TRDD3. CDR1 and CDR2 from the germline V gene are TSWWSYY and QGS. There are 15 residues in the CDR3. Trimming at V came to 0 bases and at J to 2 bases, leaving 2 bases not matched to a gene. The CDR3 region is CALGELGDMTDKLIF. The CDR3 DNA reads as TGTGCTCTTGGGGAACTGGGGGATATGACCGATAAACTCATCTTT.

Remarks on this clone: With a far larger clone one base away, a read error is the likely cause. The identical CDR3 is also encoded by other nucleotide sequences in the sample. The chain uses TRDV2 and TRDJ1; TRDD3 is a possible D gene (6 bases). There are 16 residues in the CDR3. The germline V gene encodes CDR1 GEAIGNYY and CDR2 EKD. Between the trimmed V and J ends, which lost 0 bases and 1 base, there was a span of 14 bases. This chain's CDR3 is CACDTGFRGSTDKLIF. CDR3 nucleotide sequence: TGTGCCTGTGACACCGGATTTAGGGGATCCACCGATAAACTCATCTTT.

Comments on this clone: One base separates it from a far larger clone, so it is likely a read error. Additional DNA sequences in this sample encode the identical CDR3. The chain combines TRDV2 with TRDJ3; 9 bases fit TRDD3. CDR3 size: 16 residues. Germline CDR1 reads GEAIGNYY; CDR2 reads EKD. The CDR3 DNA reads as TGTGCATGTGACTGGGGGAGCTCCTGGGACACCCGACAGATGTTTTTC. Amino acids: CACDWGSSWDTRQMFF.

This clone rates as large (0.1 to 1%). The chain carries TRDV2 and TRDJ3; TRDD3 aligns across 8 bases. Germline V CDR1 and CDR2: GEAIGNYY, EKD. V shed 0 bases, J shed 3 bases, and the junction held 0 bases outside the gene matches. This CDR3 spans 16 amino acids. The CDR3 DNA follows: TGTGCCTGTGACACCGGGGGATACTGGGACACCCGACAGATGTTTTTC. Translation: CACDTGGYWDTRQMFF.

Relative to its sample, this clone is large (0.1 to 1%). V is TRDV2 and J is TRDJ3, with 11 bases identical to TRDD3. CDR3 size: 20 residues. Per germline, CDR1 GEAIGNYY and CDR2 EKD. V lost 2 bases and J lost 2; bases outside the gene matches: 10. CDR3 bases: TGTGCCTGTGACAGATTACTGGGGGATAAGGGGACCTGGGACACCCGACAGATGTTTTTC. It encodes CACDRLLGDKGTWDTRQMFF.

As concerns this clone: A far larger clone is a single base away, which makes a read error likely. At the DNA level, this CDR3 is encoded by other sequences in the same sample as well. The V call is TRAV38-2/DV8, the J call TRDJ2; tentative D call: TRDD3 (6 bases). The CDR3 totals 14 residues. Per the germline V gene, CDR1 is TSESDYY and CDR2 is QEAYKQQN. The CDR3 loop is CAYRSGGLTAQLFF. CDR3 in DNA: TGTGCTTATAGGAGCGGGGGATTGACGGCACAACTCTTCTTT. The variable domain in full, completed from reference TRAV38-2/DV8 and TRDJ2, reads AQTVTQSQPEMSVQEAETVTLSCTYDTSESDYYLFWYKQPPSRQMILVIRQEAYKQQNATENRFSVNFQKAAKSFSLKISDSQLGDAAMYFCAYRSGGLTAQLFFGKGTQLIVEP.

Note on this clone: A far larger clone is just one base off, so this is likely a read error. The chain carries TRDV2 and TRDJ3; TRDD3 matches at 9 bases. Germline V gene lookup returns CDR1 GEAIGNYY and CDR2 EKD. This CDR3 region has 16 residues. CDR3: CARDWGSSWDTRQMFF. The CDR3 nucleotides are TGTGCCCGTGACTGGGGGAGCTCCTGGGACACCCGACAGATGTTTTTC.

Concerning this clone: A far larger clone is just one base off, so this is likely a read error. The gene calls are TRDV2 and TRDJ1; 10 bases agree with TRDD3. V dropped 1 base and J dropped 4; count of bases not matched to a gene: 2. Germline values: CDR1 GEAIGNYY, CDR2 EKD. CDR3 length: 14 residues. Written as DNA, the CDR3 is TGTGCCTGTGACACTGGGGGATACATCGATAAACTCATCTTT. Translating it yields CACDTGGYIDKLIF.